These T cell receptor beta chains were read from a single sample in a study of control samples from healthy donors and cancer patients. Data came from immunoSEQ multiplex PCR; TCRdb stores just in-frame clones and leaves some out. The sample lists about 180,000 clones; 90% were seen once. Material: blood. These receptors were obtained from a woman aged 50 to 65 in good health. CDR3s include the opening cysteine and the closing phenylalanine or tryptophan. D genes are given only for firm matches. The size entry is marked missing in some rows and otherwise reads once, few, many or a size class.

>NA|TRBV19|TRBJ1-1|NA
TGTGCCAGTAGTATAGTAACTGGGGGCTTGAACACTGAAGCTTTCTTT
CASSIVTGGLNTEAFF
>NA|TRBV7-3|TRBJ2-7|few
TGTGCCAGCAGCCCCTACCTGGCCCCCTACGAGCAGTACTTC
CASSPYLAPYEQYF
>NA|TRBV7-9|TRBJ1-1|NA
TGTGCCAGCAGCTTCCGGGGGTCTGCCACTGAAGCTTTCTTT
CASSFRGSATEAFF
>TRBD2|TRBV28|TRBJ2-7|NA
TGTGCCAGCAGTTTAAAGCGGGGGTACTACGAGCAGTACTTC
CASSLKRGYYEQYF
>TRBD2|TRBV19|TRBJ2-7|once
TGTGCCAGTAGTACCCGTGGCGGGAGGGCTTACGAGCAGTACTTC
CASSTRGGRAYEQYF
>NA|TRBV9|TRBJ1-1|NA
TGTGCCAGCAGCGTAGGAGGCAGGGCTGAAGCTTTCTTT
CASSVGGRAEAFF
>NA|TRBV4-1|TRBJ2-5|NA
TGCGCCAGCAGCCAAGATCCCGGGGAAGAGACCCAGTACTTC
CASSQDPGEETQYF
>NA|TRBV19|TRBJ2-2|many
TGTGCCAGTAGTATCGGGCAGAACACCGGGGAGCTGTTTTTT
CASSIGQNTGELFF
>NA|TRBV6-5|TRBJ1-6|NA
TGTGCCAGCAGTTACCGTACGGTTAATTCACCCCTCCACTTT
CASSYRTVNSPLHF
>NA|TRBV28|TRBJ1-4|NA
TGTGCCAGCAGTTTCCCATTTTCACTTCCTGCAAAACTGTTTTTT
CASSFPFSLPAKLFF
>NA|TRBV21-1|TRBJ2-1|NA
TGTGCCAGCAGCAAAGTTCGCATCCGGATATACAATGAGCAGTTCTTC
CASSKVRIRIYNEQFF
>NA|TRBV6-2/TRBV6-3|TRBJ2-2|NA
TGTGCCAGCAGTCCGGGGACGGCGAACACCGGGGAGCTGTTTTTT
CASSPGTANTGELFF
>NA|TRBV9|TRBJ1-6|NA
TGTGCCAGCAGCGTAGGGACAAACAATTCACCCCTCCACTTT
CASSVGTNNSPLHF
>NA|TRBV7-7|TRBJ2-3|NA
TGTGCCAGCAGCCCTTTGGGCACCATCACAGATACGCAGTATTTT
CASSPLGTITDTQYF
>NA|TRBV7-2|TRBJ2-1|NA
TGTGCCAGCAGCCTCACTGGACTCTATAAGACCTACAATGAGCAGTTCTTC
CASSLTGLYKTYNEQFF
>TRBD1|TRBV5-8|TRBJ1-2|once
TGTGCCAGCAGCCACAGGGGGCCCAACTATGGCTACACCTTC
CASSHRGPNYGYTF
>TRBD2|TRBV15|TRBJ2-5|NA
TGTGCCACCGCCCCAAGAACTAGCGGGAGTGGAGAGACCCAGTACTTC
CATAPRTSGSGETQYF
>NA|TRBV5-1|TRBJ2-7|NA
TGCGCCAGCAGCTTGGTACGGGGGTTGGACGAGCAGTACTTC
CASSLVRGLDEQYF
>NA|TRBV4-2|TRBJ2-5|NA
TGTGCCAGCAGCAGGGAACGTGAGACCCAGTACTTC
CASSRERETQYF
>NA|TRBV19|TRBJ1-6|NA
TGTGCCAGTAGTATATCCGGGTACGATAATTCACCCCTCCACTTT
CASSISGYDNSPLHF
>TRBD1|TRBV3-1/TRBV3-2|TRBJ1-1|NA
TGTGCCAGCAGCCAGGGACAGGGGAGGGGTGAAGCTTTCTTT
CASSQGQGRGEAFF
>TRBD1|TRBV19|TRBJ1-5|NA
TGTGCCAGCAGGGGGGTGGGCAATCAGCCCCAGCATTTT
CASRGVGNQPQHF
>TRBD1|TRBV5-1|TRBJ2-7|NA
TGCGCCAGCAGCCCGGGGGACAGGTTATACGAGCAGTACTTC
CASSPGDRLYEQYF
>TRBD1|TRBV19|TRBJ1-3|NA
TGTGCCAGTTGTACTGACAGGGGCCACGCTGGAAACACCATATATTTT
CASCTDRGHAGNTIYF
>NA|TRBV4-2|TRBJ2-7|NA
TGTGCCAGCAGCCAAGGACAGGAAGTCTACGAGCAGTACTTC
CASSQGQEVYEQYF
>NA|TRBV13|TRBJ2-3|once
TGTGCCAGCAGCGGAGGGCTGACAGATACGCAGTATTTT
CASSGGLTDTQYF